What follows is one T cell receptor beta chain and its context. What it binds is unknown. The record originates from a study of neurological immune-mediated disorders. Each TCR transcript was tagged with a 10-nucleotide random UMI during 5'RACE. TCRdb called the 5' RACE reads again in MiXCR, with one record for every CDR3 protein. The sample has about 59,000 distinct CDR3 sequences; roughly 3.3% are singletons. Whole-study findings and limits: When grouped phylogenetically, the repertoires of 18 of the 34 multiple sclerosis patients fell together in one related-CDR3 cluster, which is a possible signature. Private repertoires in all groups were suggested, as expanded clones shared no CDR3 amino acid sequences across subjects.

The clonotype was recovered from a woman in her thirties with multiple sclerosis. Sequenced: PBMCs.

Written as DNA, the CDR3 is TGCGCCAGCAGCCAACGACAAACGTTTAGCGAGCGGCTAGTCTCCTACGAGCAGTACTTC. Translating it yields CASSQRQTFSERLVSYEQYF. V is TRBV4-1 and J is TRBJ2-7, with a possible D match to TRBD2 (5 bases). Germline V gene data show CDR1 as MGHRA and CDR2 as YSYEKL. CDR3 size: 20 residues. V lost 2 bases and J lost 0, with 26 bases in between.